The rows below give T cell receptor beta chains drawn from one sample of a study of blood T cell repertoires in COVID-19. Clones were sequenced by immunoSEQ multiplex PCR, and TCRdb holds only the in-frame ones, with some missing. The data contain about 160,000 clones, about 92% of them singletons. Sequences were obtained from peripheral blood. The receptors were sampled from a woman aged 60-75 years with COVID-19, enrolled during active disease. The CDR3 runs from the conserved cysteine through the conserved F or W. The D gene is left open where the match is weak. Size values are once, few and many counts, or a class for expanded clones, and some rows have none.

>.|TRBJ1-1|13|.|TRBV4-3
TGCGCCAGCAGCCAAGTGGAGAGCACTGAAGCTTTCTTT
CASSQVESTEAFF
>.|TRBJ1-4|13|.|TRBV7-2
TGTGCCAGCAGCTTTGCAGGGGAAGAAAAACTGTTTTTT
CASSFAGEEKLFF
>.|TRBJ1-4|15|.|TRBV19
TGTGCCAGTACGACGATGTGGGGCACTAATGAAAAACTGTTTTTT
CASTTMWGTNEKLFF
>TRBD2|TRBJ2-1|15|.|TRBV6-6
TGTGCCAGCAGTTACTCGCGGGGGATATACAATGAGCAGTTCTTC
CASSYSRGIYNEQFF
>.|TRBJ1-2|14|.|TRBV6-2/TRBV6-3
TGTGCCAGCAGTTACTCGGGGCAGACGTATGGCTACACCTTC
CASSYSGQTYGYTF
>TRBD2|TRBJ2-5|17|once|TRBV11-2
TGTGCCAGCAGCTTAGATGTAACGGGGGGGCCTTGGGAGACCCAGTACTTC
CASSLDVTGGPWETQYF
>TRBD1|TRBJ1-5|13|.|TRBV25-1
TGTGCCAGCAGCGAGACAGGGAAGGGGCCCCAGCATTTT
CASSETGKGPQHF
>TRBD1|TRBJ1-2|16|.|TRBV5-1
TGCGCCAGCAGCCCAGGGACAGCGTCAAATAACTATGGCTACACCTTC
CASSPGTASNNYGYTF
>.|TRBJ1-1|15|.|TRBV7-2
TGTGCCAGCAGCCACGCGGGGGGCGAGAACACTGAAGCTTTCTTT
CASSHAGGENTEAFF
>.|TRBJ2-3|14|.|TRBV7-2
TGTGCCAGCAGCTTAACACAGGGAAGGGATACGCAGTATTTT
CASSLTQGRDTQYF
>TRBD2|TRBJ2-7|12|.|TRBV7-9
TGTGCCAGCAGCGTCGGGGGGAGCGAGCAGTACTTC
CASSVGGSEQYF
>.|TRBJ1-5|15|.|TRBV19
TGTGCCAGTAGTATATCGACAGGCTTAAATCAGCCCCAGCATTTT
CASSISTGLNQPQHF
>TRBD1|TRBJ2-2|15|.|TRBV10-3
TGTGCCATCAGCCCGGGACAGGGGAACACCGGGGAGCTGTTTTTT
CAISPGQGNTGELFF
>.|TRBJ1-4|14|.|TRBV19
TGTGCCAGTAGGCCCAGGGAATCTAATGAAAAACTGTTTTTT
CASRPRESNEKLFF